This T cell receptor (beta chain) was identified in a study of PD-1 blockade in classical Hodgkin lymphoma (TCRdb year 2020). Regarding the complete study: Nivolumab dosing was 3 mg/kg intravenously every 2 weeks, continuing until either disease progression or unacceptable toxicity. The study used CyTOF and TCR beta sequencing to define a peripheral blood immune signature of response to PD-1 blockade in classical Hodgkin lymphoma. General conclusions and limits of the study: Patients starting nivolumab less than 1 year after ASCT had lower diversity and were excluded from later analyses to avoid confounding by immune reconstitution. Newly diagnosed patients were reported to have lower baseline TCR diversity than healthy donors, and relapsed/refractory patients were reported to have lower baseline TCR diversity still. The study covered only a single clinical trial cohort, and the causes of the repertoire differences, possibly disease activity or prior therapy, were still not defined. By C4D1, a significant rise was seen in CD4+ TCR diversity but not in CD8+ TCR diversity (p=0.0027 vs p=0.16), and the rise was most apparent among complete responders (p=0.02). Trial patients achieving complete response had baseline diversity similar to newly diagnosed patients, whereas partial responders and progressors had significantly lower diversity.

Based on the germline V gene (reference sequence), the CDR1 and CDR2 sequences are GTSNPN and SVGIG. Including the terminal cysteine and phenylalanine, the CDR3 comprises 11 residues. CDR3 DNA only is kept here, 33 bases in frame from base 1. The germline V end is reduced by 2 bases and the J end by 6 bases; junction bases left unmatched: 0. For this clone: What antigen it recognizes has not been identified. The record has no base qualities; no much larger clone is one base away.

Genomic DNA was isolated using the Qiagen DNeasy kit from unsorted PBMCs as well as from negatively selected CD4+ and CD8+ fractions. Using primers that anneal to V and J segments, immunoSEQ multiplex PCR amplified the TCR beta CDR3 regions. A synthetic immune receptor repertoire was used to minimize amplification bias, and any remaining bias was removed computationally after sequencing. The source study handled its data this way. Repertoire diversity was quantified as the Shannon entropy index using custom Python scripts. The unsorted, CD4+ and CD8+ repertoires were each analyzed separately, with the exception of combined analyses, where CD4+ and CD8+ sequences were merged in silico. A clone was considered expanded if an increase in frequency of at least 2-fold after treatment relative to C1D1 was found, and a pseudocount of 0.5 was applied to clones undetected at baseline. Clones with 0 or 1 copy at C1D1 were defined as singleton clones, while clones with 2 or more copies were defined as non-singleton clones. By matching protein sequences in sorted samples from the same patient, clones expanded in unsorted samples were annotated as CD4+, CD8+ or unknown. Wilcoxon tests were applied to paired samples to test diversity changes from C1D1 to C4D1. Imported from immuneACCESS, the table was reduced by TCRdb to in-frame sequences with V and J called. These copies leave out some clones; in studies compared against another copy, an unresolved V gene accounts for under half, and the cause of the remainder is not known. For V, J and clone size, that table is used; D and trimming come from the DNA. Recorded for this sample are under 15,000 clones; about 91% of them occurred a single time. The top ten hold 8% to 11% of the sample.

Sample time point, as interpreted from the label and publication: cycle 1 day 1 (C1D1), immediately before nivolumab initiation. All trial patients had relapsed after autologous stem cell transplantation, with cohorts A, B and C differing in prior brentuximab vedotin exposure. The trial cohort included around 56 patients with relapsed/refractory classical Hodgkin lymphoma, and each patient had a best overall response of complete response, partial response or progressive disease. Trial patients were treated with single-agent nivolumab in the multi-cohort phase II CheckMate 205 trial. An independent review committee assessed best overall response using the 2007 International Working Group response criteria. Trial PBMCs were collected immediately before nivolumab initiation (C1D1) and during therapy at cycle 2 day 1 and cycle 4 day 1. Peripheral blood was collected in 8 mL Vacutainer Cell Preparation Tubes, from which PBMCs were isolated by centrifugation and then cryopreserved.

Source: peripheral blood mononuclear cells (PBMCs), taken at baseline. The chain is assembled from TRBV30 and TRBJ1-2; 7 middle bases align to TRBD1. The receptor comes from a human donor with classical Hodgkin lymphoma. The DNA sequence is as follows: TGTGCCTGGAGTACAGGGGATGGCTACACCTTC. Translation gives CAWSTGDGYTF.